The following is a TCR beta chain sequence with its context. Its antigen is still unknown. The sample comes from a study of a mutant IDH1 vaccine in newly diagnosed glioma. Regarding time point: week 35, safety follow-up. All doses held 300 ug of mutant IDH1 20-mer peptide, with topical imiquimod. The assay was immunoSEQ multiplex PCR, and TCRdb's table has in-frame clones only and misses some. The table shows around 40,000 clones, with 80% to 90% occurring only once. Trimming took 0 bases from V and 6 from J; bases not matched to a gene: 8. The CDR3 loop spans 16 amino acids. Germline CDR1 SGHRS, CDR2 YFSETQ.

The specimen was PBMCs, collected from a glioma patient whose treatment included an IDH1 peptide vaccine. V gene TRBV5-1 combines with J gene TRBJ2-2; TRBD1 matches at 7 bases. This clonotype was sampled from a man aged 35 to 55 with glioma. CDR3 DNA sequence: TGCGCCAGCAGCTTGGGTATAGGGGGCGATGCCGGGGAGCTGTTTTTT. It codes for CASSLGIGGDAGELFF.